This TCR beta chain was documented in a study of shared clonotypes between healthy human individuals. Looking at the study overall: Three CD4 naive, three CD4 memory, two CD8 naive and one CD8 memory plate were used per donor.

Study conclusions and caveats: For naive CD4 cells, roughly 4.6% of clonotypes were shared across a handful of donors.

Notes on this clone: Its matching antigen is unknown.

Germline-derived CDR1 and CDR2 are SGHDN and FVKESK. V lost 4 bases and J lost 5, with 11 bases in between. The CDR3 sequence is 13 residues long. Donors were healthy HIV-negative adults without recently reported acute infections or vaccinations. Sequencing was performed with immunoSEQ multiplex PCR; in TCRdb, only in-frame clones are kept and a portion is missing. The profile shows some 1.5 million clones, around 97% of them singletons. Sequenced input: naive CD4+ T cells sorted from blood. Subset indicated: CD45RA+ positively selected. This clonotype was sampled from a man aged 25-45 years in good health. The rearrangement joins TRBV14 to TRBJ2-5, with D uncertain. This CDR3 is CASSRDAPETQYF. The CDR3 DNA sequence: TGTGCCAGCAGCCGAGACGCCCCGGAGACCCAGTACTTC.